The entry that follows covers one T cell receptor beta chain sequence. This record comes from a study of blood T cell repertoires in COVID-19. Per germline, CDR1 SGHKS and CDR2 YYEKEE (reference sequence). V was pared by 0 bases and J by 0 bases, with 6 bases between. This CDR3 has 14 amino acids. Sequencing used immunoSEQ multiplex PCR; TCRdb keeps in-frame clones, though not all of them. This table has about 75,000 clones, 70% to 85% appearing once. J is TRBJ1-2 and V is TRBV5-5, with D hard to call. The clonotype originates from a woman aged 45-65 years with acute or convalescent COVID-19. Sequencing was done on a sample of peripheral blood. The CDR3 DNA sequence: TGTGCCAGCAGCTTGGGTCGTCCTAACTATGGCTACACCTTC. Translating it yields CASSLGRPNYGYTF.